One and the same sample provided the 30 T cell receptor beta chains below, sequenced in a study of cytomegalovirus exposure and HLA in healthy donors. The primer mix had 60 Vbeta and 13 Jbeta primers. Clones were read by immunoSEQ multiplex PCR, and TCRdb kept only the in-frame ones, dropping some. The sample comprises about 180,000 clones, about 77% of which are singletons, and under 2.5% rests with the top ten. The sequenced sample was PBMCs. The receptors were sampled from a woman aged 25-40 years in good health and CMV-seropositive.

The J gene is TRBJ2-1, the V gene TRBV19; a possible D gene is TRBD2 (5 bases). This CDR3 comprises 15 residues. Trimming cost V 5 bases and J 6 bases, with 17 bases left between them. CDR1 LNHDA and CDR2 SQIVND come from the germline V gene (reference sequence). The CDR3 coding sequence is TGTGCCAGTAGTTCCTTTACCCGGCGGGCCAATGAGCAGTTCTTC. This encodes CASSSFTRRANEQFF.

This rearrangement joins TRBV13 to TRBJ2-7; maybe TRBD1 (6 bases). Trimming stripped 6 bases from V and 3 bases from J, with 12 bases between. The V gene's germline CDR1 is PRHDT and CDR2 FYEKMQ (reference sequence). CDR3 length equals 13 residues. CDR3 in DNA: TGTGCCAGCAGTCCCCAACAGGGCTACGAGCAGTACTTC. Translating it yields CASSPQQGYEQYF.

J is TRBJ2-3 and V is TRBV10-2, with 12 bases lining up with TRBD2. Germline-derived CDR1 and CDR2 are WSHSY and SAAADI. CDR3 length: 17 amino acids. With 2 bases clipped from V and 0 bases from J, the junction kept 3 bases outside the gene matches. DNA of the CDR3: TGCGCCAGCAGTGAGAGGACTAGCGGGACTAGCACAGATACGCAGTATTTT. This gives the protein CASSERTSGTSTDTQYF.

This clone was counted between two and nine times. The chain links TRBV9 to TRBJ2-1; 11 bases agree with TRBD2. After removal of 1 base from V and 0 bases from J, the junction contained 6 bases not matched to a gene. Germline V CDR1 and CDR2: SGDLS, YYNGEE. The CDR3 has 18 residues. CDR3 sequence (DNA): TGTGCCAGCAGCGTAACCGTTAGCGGGGGGGGCTCCTACAATGAGCAGTTCTTC. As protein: CASSVTVSGGGSYNEQFF. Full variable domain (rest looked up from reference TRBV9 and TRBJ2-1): DSGVTQTPKHLITATGQRVTLRCSPRSGDLSVYWYQQSLDQGLQFLIQYYNGEERAKGNILERFSAQQFPDLHSELNLSSLELGDSALYFCASSVTVSGGGSYNEQFFGPGTRLTVL.

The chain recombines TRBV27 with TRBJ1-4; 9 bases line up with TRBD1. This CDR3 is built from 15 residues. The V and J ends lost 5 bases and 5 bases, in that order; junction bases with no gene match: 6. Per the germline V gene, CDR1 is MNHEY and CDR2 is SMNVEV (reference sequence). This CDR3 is CASSEGGTGNEKLFF. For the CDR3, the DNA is TGTGCCAGCAGTGAAGGGGGGACAGGGAATGAAAAACTGTTTTTT.

Here the CDR3 reads CASSFYARDGGNEKLFF. In DNA form, the CDR3 reads TGTGCCAGCAGTTTTTATGCTAGGGACGGGGGTAATGAAAAACTGTTTTTT. The chain uses TRBV28 and TRBJ1-4; tentatively, D is TRBD1 (5 bases). V was pared by 3 bases and J by 4 bases, with 18 bases between. The CDR3 is 17 residues long. Germline-derived CDR1 and CDR2 are MDHEN and SYDVKM.

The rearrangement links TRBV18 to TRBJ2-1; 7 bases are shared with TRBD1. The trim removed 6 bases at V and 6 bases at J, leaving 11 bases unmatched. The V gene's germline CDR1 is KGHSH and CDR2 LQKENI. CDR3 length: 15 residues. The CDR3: CASSVRDRAFNEQFF. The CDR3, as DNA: TGTGCCAGCTCCGTCAGAGACAGGGCCTTCAATGAGCAGTTCTTC.

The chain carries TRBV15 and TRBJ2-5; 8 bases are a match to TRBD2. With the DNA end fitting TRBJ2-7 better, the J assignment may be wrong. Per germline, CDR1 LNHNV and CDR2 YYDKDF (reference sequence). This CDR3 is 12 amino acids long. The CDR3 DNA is TGTGCCACCGGGCGGGGGGCTCGCGAGCAGTACTTC. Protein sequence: CATGRGAREQYF.

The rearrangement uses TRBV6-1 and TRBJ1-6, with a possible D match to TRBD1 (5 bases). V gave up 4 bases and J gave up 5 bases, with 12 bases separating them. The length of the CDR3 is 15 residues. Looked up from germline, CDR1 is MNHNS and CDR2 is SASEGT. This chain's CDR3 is CASSVDSLNNSPLHF. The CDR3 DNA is TGTGCCAGCAGTGTTGACAGCTTGAATAATTCACCCCTCCACTTT.

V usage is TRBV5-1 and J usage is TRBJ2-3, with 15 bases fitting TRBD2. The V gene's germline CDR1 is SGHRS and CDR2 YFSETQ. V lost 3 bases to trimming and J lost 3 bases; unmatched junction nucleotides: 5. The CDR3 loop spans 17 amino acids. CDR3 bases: TGCGCCAGCAGCTGGGGACTAGCGGGGGGAAAGACAGATACGCAGTATTTT. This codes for CASSWGLAGGKTDTQYF.

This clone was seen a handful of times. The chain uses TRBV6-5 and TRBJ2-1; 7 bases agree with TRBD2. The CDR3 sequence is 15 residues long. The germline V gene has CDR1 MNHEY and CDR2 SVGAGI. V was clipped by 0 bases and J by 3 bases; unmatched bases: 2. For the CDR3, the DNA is TGTGCCAGCAGTTACTCGGGGGGGGACTACAATGAGCAGTTCTTC. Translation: CASSYSGGDYNEQFF.

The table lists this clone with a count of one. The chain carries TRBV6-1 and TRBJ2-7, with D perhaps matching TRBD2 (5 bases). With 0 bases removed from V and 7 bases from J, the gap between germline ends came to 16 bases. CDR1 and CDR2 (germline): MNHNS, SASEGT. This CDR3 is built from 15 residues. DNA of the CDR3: TGTGCCAGCAGTGAAGCAGGAGGAGACACGGGAGAGCAGTACTTC. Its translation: CASSEAGGDTGEQYF.

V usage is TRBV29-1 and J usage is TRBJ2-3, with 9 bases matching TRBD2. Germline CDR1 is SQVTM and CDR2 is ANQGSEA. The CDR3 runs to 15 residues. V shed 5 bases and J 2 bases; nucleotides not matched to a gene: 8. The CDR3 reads CSVRSLAGYTDTQYF. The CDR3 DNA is TGCAGCGTTAGGAGTCTAGCGGGGTACACAGATACGCAGTATTTT.

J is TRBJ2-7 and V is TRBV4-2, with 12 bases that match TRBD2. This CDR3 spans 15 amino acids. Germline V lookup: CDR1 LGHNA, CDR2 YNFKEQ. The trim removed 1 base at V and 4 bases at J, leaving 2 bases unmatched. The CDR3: CASSQGLAGEYEQYF. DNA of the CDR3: TGTGCCAGCAGCCAAGGACTAGCGGGGGAGTACGAGCAGTACTTC.

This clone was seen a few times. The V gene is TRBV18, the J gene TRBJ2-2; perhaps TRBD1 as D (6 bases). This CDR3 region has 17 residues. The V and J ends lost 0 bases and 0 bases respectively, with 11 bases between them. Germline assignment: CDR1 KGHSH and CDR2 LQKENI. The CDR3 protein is CASSPPGQGTNTGELFF. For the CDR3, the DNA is TGTGCCAGCTCACCACCGGGGCAGGGGACGAACACCGGGGAGCTGTTTTTT. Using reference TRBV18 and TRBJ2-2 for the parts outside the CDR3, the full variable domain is NAGVMQNPRHLVRRRGQEARLRCSPMKGHSHVYWYRQLPEEGLKFMVYLQKENIIDESGMPKERFSAEFPKEGPSILRIQQVVRGDSAAYFCASSPPGQGTNTGELFFGEGSRLTVL.

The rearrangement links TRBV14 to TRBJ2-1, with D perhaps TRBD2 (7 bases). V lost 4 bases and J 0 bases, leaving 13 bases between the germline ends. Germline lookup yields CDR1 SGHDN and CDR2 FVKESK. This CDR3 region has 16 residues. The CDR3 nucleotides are TGTGCCAGCAGCCTATGGGGGGGGCTCTCCTACAATGAGCAGTTCTTC. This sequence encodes CASSLWGGLSYNEQFF.

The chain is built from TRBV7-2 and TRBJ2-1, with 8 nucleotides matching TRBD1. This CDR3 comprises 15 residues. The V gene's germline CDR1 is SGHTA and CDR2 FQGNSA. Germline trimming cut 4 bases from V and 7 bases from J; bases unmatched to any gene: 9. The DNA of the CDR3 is TGTGCCAGCAGCTCGTCGTCAGGGGGCGGGAATGAGCAGTTCTTC. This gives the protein CASSSSSGGGNEQFF.

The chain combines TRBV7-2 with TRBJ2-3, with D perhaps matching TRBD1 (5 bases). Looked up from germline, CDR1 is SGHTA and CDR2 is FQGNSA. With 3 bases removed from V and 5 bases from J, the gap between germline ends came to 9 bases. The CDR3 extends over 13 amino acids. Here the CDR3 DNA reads TGTGCCAGCAGCTTCACAGGTTTAGATACGCAGTATTTT. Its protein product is CASSFTGLDTQYF.

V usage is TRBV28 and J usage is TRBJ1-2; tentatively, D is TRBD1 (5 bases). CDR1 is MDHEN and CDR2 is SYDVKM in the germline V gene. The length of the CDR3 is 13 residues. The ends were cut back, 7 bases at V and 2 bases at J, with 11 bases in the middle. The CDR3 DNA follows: TGTGCCAGCACCCCGACAGACAACTATGGCTACACCTTC. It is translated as CASTPTDNYGYTF.

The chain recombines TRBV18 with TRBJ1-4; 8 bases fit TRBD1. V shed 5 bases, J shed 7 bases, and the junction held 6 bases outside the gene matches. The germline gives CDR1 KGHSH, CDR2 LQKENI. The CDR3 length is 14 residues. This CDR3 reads CASSRQGSVEKLFF. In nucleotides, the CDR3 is TGTGCCAGCTCAAGACAGGGGTCGGTTGAAAAACTGTTTTTT. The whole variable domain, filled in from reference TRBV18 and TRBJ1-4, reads NAGVMQNPRHLVRRRGQEARLRCSPMKGHSHVYWYRQLPEEGLKFMVYLQKENIIDESGMPKERFSAEFPKEGPSILRIQQVVRGDSAAYFCASSRQGSVEKLFFGSGTQLSVL.

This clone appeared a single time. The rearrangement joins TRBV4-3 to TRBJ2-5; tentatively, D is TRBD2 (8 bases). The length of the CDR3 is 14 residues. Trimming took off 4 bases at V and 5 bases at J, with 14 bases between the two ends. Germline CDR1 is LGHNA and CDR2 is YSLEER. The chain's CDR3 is CASSPGGGWETQYF. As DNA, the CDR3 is TGCGCCAGCAGCCCGGGAGGGGGCTGGGAGACCCAGTACTTC.

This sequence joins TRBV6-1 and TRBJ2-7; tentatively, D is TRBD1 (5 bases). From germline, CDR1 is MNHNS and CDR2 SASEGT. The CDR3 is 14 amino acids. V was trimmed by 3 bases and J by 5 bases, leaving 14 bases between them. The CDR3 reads CASSEAGRLNEQYF. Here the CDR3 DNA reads TGTGCCAGCAGTGAGGCAGGGCGATTGAACGAGCAGTACTTC.

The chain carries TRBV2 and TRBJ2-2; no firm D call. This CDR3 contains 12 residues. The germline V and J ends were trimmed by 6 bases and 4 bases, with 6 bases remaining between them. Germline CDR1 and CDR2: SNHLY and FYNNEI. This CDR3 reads CASRPGTGELFF. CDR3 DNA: TGTGCCAGCAGACCGGGCACCGGGGAGCTGTTTTTT.

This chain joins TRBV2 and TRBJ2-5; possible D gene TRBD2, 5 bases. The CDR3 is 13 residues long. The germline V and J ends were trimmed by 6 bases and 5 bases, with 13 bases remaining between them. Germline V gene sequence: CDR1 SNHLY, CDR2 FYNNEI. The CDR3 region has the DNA TGTGCCAGCAGAACTAGTTTGGAGGAGACCCAGTACTTC. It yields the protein CASRTSLEETQYF.

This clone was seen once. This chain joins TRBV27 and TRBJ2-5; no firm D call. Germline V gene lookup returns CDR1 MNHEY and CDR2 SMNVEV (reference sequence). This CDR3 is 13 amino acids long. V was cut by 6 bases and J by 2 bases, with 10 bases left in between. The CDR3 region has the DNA TGTGCCAGCAGCGGCGGCAGTCAAGAGACCCAGTACTTC. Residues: CASSGGSQETQYF.

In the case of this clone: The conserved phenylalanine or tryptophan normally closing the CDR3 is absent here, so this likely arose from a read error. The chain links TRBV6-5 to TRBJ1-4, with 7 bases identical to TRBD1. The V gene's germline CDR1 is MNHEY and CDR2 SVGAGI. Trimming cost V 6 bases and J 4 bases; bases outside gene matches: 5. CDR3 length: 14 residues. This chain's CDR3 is CASRLTGFNEKLFL. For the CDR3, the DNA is TGTGCCAGCAGACTGACAGGGTTTAATGAAAAACTGTTTCTT.

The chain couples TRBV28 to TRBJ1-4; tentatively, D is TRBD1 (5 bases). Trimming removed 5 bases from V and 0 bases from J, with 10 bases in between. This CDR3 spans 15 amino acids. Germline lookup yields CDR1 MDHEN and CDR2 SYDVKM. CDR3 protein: CASSPGGATNEKLFF. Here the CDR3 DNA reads TGTGCCAGCAGTCCTGGGGGGGCAACTAATGAAAAACTGTTTTTT.

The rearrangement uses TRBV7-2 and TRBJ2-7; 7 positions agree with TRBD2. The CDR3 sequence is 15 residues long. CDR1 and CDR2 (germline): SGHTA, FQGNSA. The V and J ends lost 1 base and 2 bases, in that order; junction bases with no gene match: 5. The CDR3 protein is CASSLGAGPAYEQYF. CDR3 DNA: TGTGCCAGCAGCTTAGGAGCGGGGCCAGCCTACGAGCAGTACTTC.

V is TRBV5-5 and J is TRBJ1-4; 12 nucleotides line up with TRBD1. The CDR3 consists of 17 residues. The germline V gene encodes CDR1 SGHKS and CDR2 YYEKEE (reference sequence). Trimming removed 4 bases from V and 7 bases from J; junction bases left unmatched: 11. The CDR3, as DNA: TGTGCCAGCAGCCCCTACGCGGGACAGGGGGCCGGTGAAAAACTGTTTTTT. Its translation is CASSPYAGQGAGEKLFF. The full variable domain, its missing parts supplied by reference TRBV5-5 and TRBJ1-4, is DAGVTQSPTHLIKTRGQQVTLRCSPISGHKSVSWYQQVLGQGPQFIFQYYEKEERGRGNFPDRFSARQFPNYSSELNVNALLLGDSALYLCASSPYAGQGAGEKLFFGSGTQLSVL.

The DNA of the CDR3 is TGTGCCAGCAAGTCCCGGGGCACAGATACGCAGTATTTT. Translated: CASKSRGTDTQYF. The J gene is TRBJ2-3, the V gene TRBV2; no clear D gene. Germline V gives CDR1 SNHLY, CDR2 FYNNEI. The CDR3 length is 13 residues. Trimming pared 7 bases from V and 1 base from J, leaving 9 bases between.